Listed below are T cell receptor beta chains from one sample, sequenced in a study of blood T cell repertoires in COVID-19. Measured with immunoSEQ multiplex PCR; TCRdb has only the in-frame clones, and not every one. The sample lists under 200,000 clones, approximately 85% seen once, with about 1.2% in the top ten. Specimen: peripheral blood. The source of these receptors is a man in his sixties who had recovered from COVID-19. The CDR3 runs from the conserved cysteine through the conserved F or W. The D gene is left open where the match is weak. Size is omitted from some rows. Given values are once, few, many or a class for expanded clones.

J gene | D gene | V gene | clone size | CDR3 protein | CDR3 DNA
TRBJ1-1 | . | TRBV5-6 | . | CASSPDMGSTEAFF | TGTGCCAGCAGCCCGGATATGGGGAGCACTGAAGCTTTCTTT
TRBJ2-5 | . | TRBV4-1 | few | CASSPGGGLPETQYF | TGCGCCAGCAGCCCGGGAGGGGGCCTCCCAGAGACCCAGTACTTC
TRBJ1-1 | . | TRBV5-4 | . | CASSSQRGSPEAFF | TGTGCCAGCAGTTCGCAGCGGGGGAGCCCTGAAGCTTTCTTT
TRBJ1-5 | TRBD1 | TRBV6-5 | . | CASSSGTGGNQPQHF | TGTGCCAGCAGTTCCGGGACAGGGGGCAATCAGCCCCAGCATTTT
TRBJ1-1 | TRBD1 | TRBV5-4 | few | CASSFGTVQNTEAFF | TGTGCCAGCAGCTTTGGGACAGTTCAAAACACTGAAGCTTTCTTT
TRBJ1-1 | . | TRBV2 | . | CASTRWGRTEAFF | TGTGCCAGCACCAGGTGGGGCAGGACTGAAGCTTTCTTT
TRBJ2-1 | . | TRBV14 | . | CASSQDHYNEQFF | TGTGCCAGCAGCCAAGACCACTACAATGAGCAGTTCTTC
TRBJ1-2 | . | TRBV4-2 | . | CASSQETAGPYGYTF | TGTGCCAGCAGCCAAGAGACGGCAGGCCCCTATGGCTACACCTTC
TRBJ1-1 | . | TRBV14 | . | CASSLGAIILNTEAFF | TGTGCCAGCAGTCTTGGGGCCATCATTCTGAACACTGAAGCTTTCTTT
TRBJ2-1 | TRBD2 | TRBV5-1 | . | CASFRRGGAPYNEQFF | TGCGCCAGCTTCCGGCGGGGGGGGGCCCCCTACAATGAGCAGTTCTTC
TRBJ2-7 | TRBD2 | TRBV6-1 | . | CASSEWTRGYEQYF | TGTGCCAGCAGTGAGTGGACTAGAGGCTACGAGCAGTACTTC
TRBJ2-7 | TRBD2 | TRBV9 | . | CASSVAASGGLEQYF | TGTGCCAGCAGCGTAGCGGCTAGCGGGGGGTTAGAGCAGTACTTC
TRBJ1-2 | TRBD1 | TRBV5-1 | . | CASSLGTGTGIYGYTF | TGCGCCAGCAGCCTCGGGACAGGGACGGGGATTTATGGCTACACCTTC
TRBJ2-3 | TRBD2 | TRBV3-1/TRBV3-2 | few | CASSHGTSGYLLADTQYF | TGTGCCAGCAGCCATGGGACTAGCGGGTACCTCCTGGCAGATACGCAGTATTTT
TRBJ2-1 | . | TRBV3-1/TRBV3-2 | . | CASSQWAPPHEQFF | TGTGCCAGCAGCCAATGGGCCCCCCCCCATGAGCAGTTCTTC
TRBJ2-5 | TRBD2 | TRBV14 | . | CASSQARGVVTQYF | TGTGCCAGCAGCCAAGCACGGGGGGTTGTGACCCAGTACTTC
TRBJ2-1 | . | TRBV13 | . | CASSSHAGIPYNEQFF | TGTGCCAGCAGCTCCCATGCAGGGATTCCCTACAATGAGCAGTTCTTC
TRBJ2-3 | . | TRBV19 | . | CASTDHGGATDTQYF | TGTGCCAGTACCGACCATGGGGGCGCGACAGATACGCAGTATTTT
TRBJ1-4 | . | TRBV30 | . | CAWTLGVAGNEKLFF | TGTGCCTGGACCCTAGGCGTTGCGGGTAATGAAAAACTGTTTTTT
TRBJ2-1 | . | TRBV18 | once | CASSPLSRNDNEQFF | TGTGCCAGCTCACCACTATCCAGGAACGACAATGAGCAGTTCTTC
TRBJ2-5 | . | TRBV5-1 | . | CASSPERQGETQYF | TGCGCCAGCAGTCCGGAAAGGCAGGGGGAGACCCAGTACTTC
TRBJ2-3 | TRBD2 | TRBV6-1 | . | CASSEKAGGIRGDTQYF | TGTGCCAGCAGTGAAAAAGCGGGGGGGATCAGGGGAGATACGCAGTATTTT
TRBJ1-1 | . | TRBV2 | . | CASSDGSGARTKAFF | TGTGCCAGCAGTGATGGGTCAGGGGCGAGGACGAAAGCTTTCTTT
TRBJ1-4 | TRBD1 | TRBV18 | . | CASSRRGTENEKLFF | TGTGCCAGCTCACGTCGCGGGACAGAAAATGAAAAACTGTTTTTT
TRBJ1-6 | . | TRBV6-4 | . | CASSVSQGYNSPLHF | TGTGCCAGCAGTGTCTCACAGGGATATAATTCACCCCTCCACTTT
TRBJ2-6 | . | TRBV3-1/TRBV3-2 | . | CASSQIRGIGANVLTF | TGTGCCAGCAGCCAAATCAGGGGAATTGGGGCCAACGTCCTGACTTTC
TRBJ1-2 | . | TRBV7-9 | . | CASSLQSNTGDGYTF | TGTGCCAGCAGCTTACAATCGAATACCGGAGATGGCTACACCTTC
TRBJ2-7 | . | TRBV12-3/TRBV12-4 | . | CASTRELKKQYF | TGTGCCAGCACTCGGGAATTGAAAAAGCAGTACTTC
TRBJ2-7 | TRBD1 | TRBV10-3 | . | CAIGTPGQGYEQYF | TGTGCCATCGGTACTCCGGGACAGGGCTACGAGCAGTACTTC
TRBJ2-7 | TRBD2 | TRBV5-1 | . | CASSLAVAGVLGGSYEQYF | TGCGCCAGCAGCTTGGCAGTAGCGGGGGTACTGGGGGGCTCCTACGAGCAGTACTTC
TRBJ2-1 | TRBD2 | TRBV16 | . | CASSQLGTSGDNEQFF | TGTGCCAGCAGCCAATTGGGGACTAGCGGGGACAATGAGCAGTTCTTC
TRBJ1-4 | TRBD1 | TRBV15 | . | CATSSGGQAYEKLFF | TGTGCCACCAGCAGTGGGGGACAGGCTTATGAAAAACTGTTTTTT
TRBJ2-3 | . | TRBV7-9 | . | CASRSSVITDTQYF | TGTGCCAGCAGGAGTAGCGTAATCACAGATACGCAGTATTTT
TRBJ2-2 | . | TRBV24-1 | . | CANKPEVGELFF | TGTGCCAACAAACCCGAGGTAGGGGAGCTGTTTTTT
TRBJ1-2 | . | TRBV2 | . | CASTVGGIANYGYTF | TGTGCCAGCACGGTGGGGGGGATTGCTAACTATGGCTACACCTTC
TRBJ1-2 | . | TRBV30 | . | CAWSTRVAYTF | TGTGCCTGGAGTACCAGGGTGGCCTACACCTTC
TRBJ1-5 | . | TRBV5-1 | . | CASREDSNQPQHF | TGCGCCAGCAGAGAGGATAGCAATCAGCCCCAGCATTTT
TRBJ1-1 | . | TRBV5-1 | . | CASSPGHTEAFF | TGCGCCAGCAGCCCAGGGCACACTGAAGCTTTCTTT
TRBJ1-1 | . | TRBV18 | . | CASSPVTGKNTEAFF | TGTGCCAGCTCACCAGTAACAGGGAAGAACACTGAAGCTTTCTTT
TRBJ2-7 | TRBD1 | TRBV19 | few | CASSMRDRVNEQYF | TGTGCCAGTAGTATGCGGGACAGGGTCAACGAGCAGTACTTC
TRBJ2-5 | . | TRBV6-5 | . | CASSPPFGQGETQYF | TGTGCCAGCAGTCCTCCCTTTGGCCAGGGAGAGACCCAGTACTTC
TRBJ1-3 | . | TRBV5-6 | . | CASSRDFSGNTIYF | TGTGCCAGCAGCCGGGACTTCTCTGGAAACACCATATATTTT
TRBJ2-5 | TRBD2 | TRBV6-4 | . | CASSERERGGLETQYF | TGTGCCAGCAGTGAAAGGGAACGGGGGGGCCTGGAGACCCAGTACTTC
TRBJ2-5 | . | TRBV3-1/TRBV3-2 | . | CASSRQGLRETQYF | TGTGCCAGCAGCCGACAGGGACTTCGAGAGACCCAGTACTTC
TRBJ2-3 | TRBD1 | TRBV7-6 | . | CASSFTGQGIDTQYF | TGTGCCAGCAGCTTTACGGGACAGGGGATAGATACGCAGTATTTT
TRBJ1-5 | . | TRBV19 | . | CASSMWGDQPQHF | TGTGCCAGTAGTATGTGGGGGGATCAGCCCCAGCATTTT
TRBJ1-5 | TRBD1 | TRBV6-4 | . | CASSDEQGQPQHF | TGTGCCAGCAGTGATGAACAGGGGCAGCCCCAGCATTTT
TRBJ2-5 | TRBD2 | TRBV18 | . | CASSPFVRGGHKETQYF | TGTGCCAGCTCACCATTCGTACGGGGGGGGCACAAAGAGACCCAGTACTTC
TRBJ2-5 | TRBD1 | TRBV2 | . | CASSRTGGEETQYF | TGTGCCAGCAGTAGGACAGGGGGCGAGGAGACCCAGTACTTC
TRBJ1-2 | . | TRBV14 | . | CASSVVGAGYGYTF | TGTGCCAGCAGCGTCGTGGGGGCCGGGTATGGCTACACCTTC